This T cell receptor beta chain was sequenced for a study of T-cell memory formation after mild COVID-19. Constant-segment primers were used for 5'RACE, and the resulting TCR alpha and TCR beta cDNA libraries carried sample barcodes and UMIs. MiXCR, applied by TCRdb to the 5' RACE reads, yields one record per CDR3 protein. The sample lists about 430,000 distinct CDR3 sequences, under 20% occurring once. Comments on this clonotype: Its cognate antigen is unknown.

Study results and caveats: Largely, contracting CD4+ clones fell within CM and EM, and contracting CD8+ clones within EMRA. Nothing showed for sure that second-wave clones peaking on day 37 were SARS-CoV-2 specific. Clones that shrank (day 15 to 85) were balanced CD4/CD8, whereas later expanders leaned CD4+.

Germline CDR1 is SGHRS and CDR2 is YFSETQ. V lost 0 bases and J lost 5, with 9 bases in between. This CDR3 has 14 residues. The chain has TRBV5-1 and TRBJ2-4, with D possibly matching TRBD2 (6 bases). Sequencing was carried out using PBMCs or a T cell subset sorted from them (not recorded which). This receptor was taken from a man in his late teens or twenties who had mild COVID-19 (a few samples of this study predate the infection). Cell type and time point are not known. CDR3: CASSLAWEENIQYF. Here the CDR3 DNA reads TGCGCCAGCAGCTTGGCCTGGGAGGAAAACATTCAGTACTTC.